A selection of T cell receptor beta chains follows, all from one sample in a study of control samples from healthy donors and cancer patients. TCRdb's table, derived via immunoSEQ multiplex PCR, lists solely in-frame clones and lacks some. The sample holds 150,000 to 200,000 clones, 85% to 90% seen once. The sample comprised blood. These receptors originate from a woman between 50 and 59 years old in good health. Each CDR3 is given with its conserved first and last residue. D genes are given only for firm matches. Not all rows give a size; the values are once, few, many and, for expanded clones, a class.

V gene: TRBV27; D gene: TRBD2; clone size: -; J gene: TRBJ2-2; CDR3 protein: CASSRLAGGGGELFF; CDR3 DNA: TGTGCCAGCAGCCGACTAGCGGGAGGTGGCGGGGAGCTGTTTTTT
V gene: TRBV5-1; D gene: TRBD1; clone size: -; J gene: TRBJ1-2; CDR3 protein: CASSSPDRVEGYTF; CDR3 DNA: TGCGCCAGCAGCTCCCCGGACAGGGTAGAAGGCTACACCTTC
V gene: TRBV28; D gene: TRBD2; clone size: -; J gene: TRBJ2-3; CDR3 protein: CASSWRTSGRSTDTQYF; CDR3 DNA: TGTGCCAGCAGTTGGCGGACTAGCGGGAGGAGCACAGATACGCAGTATTTT
V gene: TRBV5-4; D gene: TRBD1; clone size: -; J gene: TRBJ1-6; CDR3 protein: CASSFTGGSYSPLHF; CDR3 DNA: TGTGCCAGCAGCTTCACAGGGGGCTCATATTCACCCCTCCACTTT
V gene: TRBV27; D gene: -; clone size: -; J gene: TRBJ2-1; CDR3 protein: CASSPRAGENEQFF; CDR3 DNA: TGTGCCAGCAGTCCCCGGGCCGGAGAGAATGAGCAGTTCTTC
V gene: TRBV7-2; D gene: TRBD2; clone size: -; J gene: TRBJ2-5; CDR3 protein: CASSVLAGGLETQYF; CDR3 DNA: TGTGCCAGCAGCGTACTAGCGGGGGGGCTAGAGACCCAGTACTTC
V gene: TRBV5-1; D gene: -; clone size: -; J gene: TRBJ2-3; CDR3 protein: CASSPERQAADTQYF; CDR3 DNA: TGCGCCAGCAGCCCCGAACGTCAGGCAGCAGATACGCAGTATTTT
V gene: TRBV5-4; D gene: TRBD1; clone size: -; J gene: TRBJ1-1; CDR3 protein: CASSLAGGVPEAFF; CDR3 DNA: TGTGCCAGCAGCTTGGCAGGGGGGGTGCCTGAAGCTTTCTTT
V gene: TRBV5-1; D gene: -; clone size: -; J gene: TRBJ1-1; CDR3 protein: CASSLGSMNTEAFF; CDR3 DNA: TGCGCCAGCAGCTTGGGCAGTATGAACACTGAAGCTTTCTTT
V gene: TRBV2; D gene: -; clone size: -; J gene: TRBJ2-1; CDR3 protein: CASSGGGLYNEQFF; CDR3 DNA: TGTGCCAGCAGTGGGGGGGGGCTCTACAATGAGCAGTTCTTC
V gene: TRBV6-2/TRBV6-3; D gene: -; clone size: -; J gene: TRBJ1-5; CDR3 protein: CASSPTGYQPQHF; CDR3 DNA: TGTGCCAGCAGCCCCACAGGGTACCAGCCCCAGCATTTT
V gene: TRBV5-6; D gene: TRBD2; clone size: -; J gene: TRBJ2-1; CDR3 protein: CASSLGLAGTNEQFF; CDR3 DNA: TGTGCCAGCAGCTTGGGACTAGCTGGTACCAATGAGCAGTTCTTC
V gene: TRBV24-1; D gene: -; clone size: -; J gene: TRBJ2-2; CDR3 protein: CATSDHITPLKTGELFF; CDR3 DNA: TGTGCCACCAGTGACCATATAACCCCGTTAAAGACCGGGGAGCTGTTTTTT
V gene: TRBV5-6; D gene: -; clone size: -; J gene: TRBJ2-7; CDR3 protein: CASSPGPYYEQYF; CDR3 DNA: TGTGCCAGCAGCCCCGGGCCCTACTACGAGCAGTACTTC
V gene: TRBV7-3; D gene: TRBD2; clone size: -; J gene: TRBJ2-1; CDR3 protein: CASSPGLENYNEQFF; CDR3 DNA: TGTGCCAGCAGCCCGGGACTAGAGAATTACAATGAGCAGTTCTTC
V gene: TRBV11-3; D gene: -; clone size: -; J gene: TRBJ2-3; CDR3 protein: CASSPAATDTQYF; CDR3 DNA: TGTGCCAGCAGCCCTGCTGCTACAGATACGCAGTATTTT
V gene: TRBV7-2; D gene: -; clone size: -; J gene: TRBJ2-5; CDR3 protein: CASSFVTGARETQYF; CDR3 DNA: TGTGCCAGCAGCTTCGTCACGGGAGCAAGGGAGACCCAGTACTTC
V gene: TRBV28; D gene: -; clone size: -; J gene: TRBJ2-7; CDR3 protein: CATASPYEQYF; CDR3 DNA: TGTGCCACCGCCTCCCCCTACGAGCAGTACTTC
V gene: TRBV11-1; D gene: TRBD1; clone size: few; J gene: TRBJ2-3; CDR3 protein: CASSLNRGPDTQYF; CDR3 DNA: TGTGCCAGCAGCTTAAACAGGGGCCCAGATACGCAGTATTTT
V gene: TRBV27; D gene: -; clone size: -; J gene: TRBJ2-3; CDR3 protein: CASSFLSGFRTDTQYF; CDR3 DNA: TGTGCCAGCAGTTTCTTAAGCGGGTTCCGCACAGATACGCAGTATTTT
V gene: TRBV6-5; D gene: -; clone size: -; J gene: TRBJ1-2; CDR3 protein: CASSYSRRSYGYTF; CDR3 DNA: TGTGCCAGCAGTTACTCAAGGCGGTCCTATGGCTACACCTTC
V gene: TRBV25-1; D gene: -; clone size: once; J gene: TRBJ1-2; CDR3 protein: CASSIPGIGRAGGYTF; CDR3 DNA: TGTGCCAGCAGCATACCCGGTATTGGGCGCGCGGGTGGCTACACCTTC
V gene: TRBV24-1; D gene: TRBD2; clone size: -; J gene: TRBJ2-1; CDR3 protein: CATSDFLAGSNNEQFF; CDR3 DNA: TGTGCCACCAGTGATTTTCTAGCGGGATCGAACAATGAGCAGTTCTTC
V gene: TRBV4-3; D gene: TRBD2; clone size: -; J gene: TRBJ2-2; CDR3 protein: CASSQEARGANTGELFF; CDR3 DNA: TGCGCCAGCAGCCAAGAGGCGCGGGGGGCGAACACCGGGGAGCTGTTTTTT
V gene: TRBV7-2; D gene: -; clone size: -; J gene: TRBJ2-1; CDR3 protein: CASSLQGGGPSYNEQFF; CDR3 DNA: TGTGCCAGCAGCTTACAAGGGGGAGGGCCTTCCTACAATGAGCAGTTCTTC
V gene: TRBV4-3; D gene: TRBD1; clone size: -; J gene: TRBJ2-2; CDR3 protein: CASSQDRVGGQENTGELFF; CDR3 DNA: TGCGCCAGCAGCCAAGATAGGGTCGGAGGACAGGAGAACACCGGGGAGCTGTTTTTT